Each of the 28 T cell receptor beta chains below was sequenced from the same sample in a study of chemoradiotherapy in HPV16-positive cancers. Measured with immunoSEQ multiplex PCR; TCRdb has only the in-frame clones, and not every one. Among around 690 clones listed, 80% to 90% were seen once. The sample here was tumor tissue, taken from a patient who underwent chemoradiotherapy. The source is a human donor with HPV-associated anogenital cancer.

The sample holds one count of this clone. In the same sample, other DNA sequences code for this CDR3. The V call is TRBV5-1, the J call TRBJ2-2, with D possibly being TRBD1 or TRBD2 (5 bases each). The CDR3 has 15 residues. Germline CDR1 and CDR2: SGHRS and YFSETQ. V was cut by 6 bases and J by 4 bases, with 16 bases left in between. The CDR3 here is CASTRQGEGTGELFF. In nucleotides, the CDR3 is TGCGCCAGCACCCGCCAGGGCGAGGGCACCGGGGAGCTGTTTTTT. The full variable domain, completed using reference TRBV5-1 and TRBJ2-2, is KAGVTQTPRYLIKTRGQQVTLSCSPISGHRSVSWYQQTPGQGLQFLFEYFSETQRNKGNFPGRFSGRQFSNSRSEMNVSTLELGDSALYLCASTRQGEGTGELFFGEGSRLTVL.

The chain uses TRBV30 and TRBJ1-1; the D is unclear. V was shortened by 0 bases and J by 1 base, with 6 bases between the two germline ends. Germline CDR1 is GTSNPN and CDR2 is SVGIG (reference sequence). The CDR3 consists of 13 residues. CDR3: CAWSVTENTEAFF. The CDR3 DNA is TGTGCCTGGAGTGTAACGGAGAACACTGAAGCTTTCTTT.

V gene TRBV30 combines with J gene TRBJ1-5; possible D gene TRBD1, 6 bases. This CDR3 region has 14 residues. V was pared by 2 bases and J by 6 bases, with 14 bases between. CDR1 is GTSNPN and CDR2 is SVGIG in the germline V gene (reference sequence). This CDR3 is CAWSFGLGGQPQHF. DNA for the CDR3: TGTGCCTGGAGTTTCGGTCTAGGGGGTCAGCCCCAGCATTTT. The full variable domain, rest sourced from reference TRBV30 and TRBJ1-5, is SQTIHQWPATLVQPVGSPLSLECTVEGTSNPNLYWYRQAAGRGLQLLFYSVGIGQISSEVPQNLSASRPQDRQFILSSKKLLLSDSGFYLCAWSFGLGGQPQHFGDGTRLSIL.

The rearrangement joins TRBV7-2 to TRBJ2-5; 8 bases fit TRBD1. The J call may be wrong; the DNA end is better matched by TRBJ2-7. The germline V gene has CDR1 SGHTA and CDR2 FQGNSA. This CDR3 spans 15 amino acids. CDR3 nucleotides: TGTGCCAGCAGCTCGGGACAGGTGGGCTCCTACGAGCAGTACTTC. This gives the protein CASSSGQVGSYEQYF.

This rearrangement joins TRBV2 to TRBJ1-1; the D gene is possibly TRBD1 (5 bases). V was clipped by 2 bases and J by 1 base, with 11 bases between them. CDR1 and CDR2 (germline): SNHLY, FYNNEI. This CDR3 contains 15 residues. For the CDR3, the DNA is TGTGCCAGCAGTGAATGGGGGGGAGAGAACACTGAAGCTTTCTTT. It is translated as CASSEWGGENTEAFF.

The rearrangement joins TRBV5-1 to TRBJ2-3; D might be TRBD1 or TRBD2, each matching 5 bases. CDR1 and CDR2 from the germline V gene are SGHRS and YFSETQ. CDR3 length: 14 residues. Trimming cost V 3 bases and J 5 bases, with 13 bases left between them. The CDR3 loop reads CASSSTGTRDTQYF. Written as DNA, the CDR3 is TGCGCCAGCAGCTCAACCGGGACGCGAGATACGCAGTATTTT.

This rearrangement joins TRBV2 to TRBJ1-4; weak D call: TRBD1 (6 bases). V was clipped by 6 bases and J by 2 bases, with 13 bases between them. The CDR3 extends over 15 amino acids. Germline assignment: CDR1 SNHLY and CDR2 FYNNEI. The CDR3 sequence is CASRPRGGTNEKLFF. For the CDR3, the DNA is TGTGCCAGCAGACCCCGCGGGGGCACTAATGAAAAACTGTTTTTT.

V gene TRBV11-2 combines with J gene TRBJ1-2; 10 bases match TRBD1. With V trimmed by 5 bases and J by 7 bases, 7 bases remained unmatched. This CDR3 spans 14 amino acids. Germline V gene sequence: CDR1 SGHAT, CDR2 FQNNGV. CDR3 DNA: TGTGCCAGCAGCCTTGACAGGGGGCTAGGTGGCTACACCTTC. Its translation: CASSLDRGLGGYTF. The full variable domain, with the rest looked up from reference TRBV11-2 and TRBJ1-2, is EAGVAQSPRYKIIEKRQSVAFWCNPISGHATLYWYQQILGQGPKLLIQFQNNGVVDDSQLPKDRFSAERLKGVDSTLKIQPAKLEDSAVYLCASSLDRGLGGYTFGSGTRLTVV.

The J gene is TRBJ2-5, the V gene TRBV4-2; D is uncertain. Per germline, CDR1 LGHNA and CDR2 YNFKEQ. The V and J ends lost 3 bases and 3 bases respectively, with 17 bases between them. The CDR3 length is 16 residues. The CDR3 loop is CASSQGLIRQEETQYF. CDR3 nucleotides: TGTGCCAGCAGCCAGGGATTGATACGCCAAGAAGAGACCCAGTACTTC.

The chain carries TRBV5-6 and TRBJ2-1, with no clear D. Germline loops: CDR1 SGHDT, CDR2 YYEEEE. Trimming pared 0 bases from V and 3 bases from J, leaving 7 bases between. The CDR3 is 14 residues long. CDR3: CASSLAPNYNEQFF. The CDR3 nucleotides are TGTGCCAGCAGCTTGGCCCCCAACTACAATGAGCAGTTCTTC. The variable domain in full, completed from reference TRBV5-6 and TRBJ2-1, reads DAGVTQSPTHLIKTRGQQVTLRCSPKSGHDTVSWYQQALGQGPQFIFQYYEEEERQRGNFPDRFSGHQFPNYSSELNVNALLLGDSALYLCASSLAPNYNEQFFGPGTRLTVL.

The V and J genes are TRBV6-1 and TRBJ2-7, with D maybe TRBD2 (7 bases). V lost 1 base and J lost 2, with 12 bases in between. This CDR3 region has 15 residues. Germline assignment: CDR1 MNHNS and CDR2 SASEGT. The CDR3, as DNA: TGTGCCAGCAGTGAAGAAGTAGGGGGGGCCTACGAGCAGTACTTC. Translating it yields CASSEEVGGAYEQYF.

The chain links TRBV6-4 to TRBJ2-3, with TRBD1 matching over 12 bases. V lost 2 bases to trimming and J lost 4 bases; unmatched junction nucleotides: 1. Germline V gene sequence: CDR1 MRHNA, CDR2 SNTAGT. The CDR3 has 15 residues. CDR3 in DNA: TGTGCCAGCAGTGACGGGACAGGGGGCGCAGATACGCAGTATTTT. This gives the protein CASSDGTGGADTQYF.

The J gene is TRBJ2-7, the V gene TRBV15, with D perhaps given as TRBD1 or TRBD2 (6 bases each). This CDR3 has 16 residues. Germline lookup yields CDR1 LNHNV and CDR2 YYDKDF (reference sequence). V gave up 0 bases and J gave up 5 bases, with 17 bases separating them. CDR3 DNA sequence: TGTGCCACCAGCAGAGATCAAAGTGGGGGGCCCGACGAGCAGTACTTC. This gives the protein CATSRDQSGGPDEQYF.

The chain recombines TRBV6-4 with TRBJ2-1; TRBD2 aligns across 9 bases. Germline trimming cut 0 bases from V and 9 bases from J; bases unmatched to any gene: 9. Germline CDR1 reads MRHNA; CDR2 reads SNTAGT. The CDR3 loop spans 16 amino acids. The CDR3 region has the DNA TGTGCCAGCAGTGACTCTGGAGCGGGGGGCCAGGGTGAGCAGTTCTTC. It specifies CASSDSGAGGQGEQFF.

The J gene is TRBJ2-1, the V gene TRBV18; weak D call: TRBD2 (5 bases). The CDR3 loop spans 14 amino acids. Per germline, CDR1 KGHSH and CDR2 LQKENI. The V end lost 3 bases, the J end lost 3 bases, and 9 bases lay between the germline ends. The CDR3 DNA reads as TGTGCCAGCTCACCTCGGGGTTACTACAATGAGCAGTTCTTC. It translates to CASSPRGYYNEQFF.

The chain carries TRBV7-2 and TRBJ2-1, with TRBD2 identical over 9 bases. Germline values: CDR1 SGHTA, CDR2 FQGNSA. This CDR3 region has 12 residues. J gave up 10 bases and V 2 bases, and 0 bases lay outside the gene matches. CDR3 DNA sequence: TGTGCCAGCAGCTTACTAGCGGGGGAGCAGTTCTTC. It translates to CASSLLAGEQFF.

This clone has just one count. The chain couples TRBV5-1 to TRBJ1-4; a possible D gene is TRBD1 (6 bases). This CDR3 has 16 amino acids. Trimming removed 3 bases at V and 8 bases at J, with 20 bases between. The germline V gene has CDR1 SGHRS and CDR2 YFSETQ. CDR3 sequence reads: CASSSTVAGAGEKLFF. As DNA, the CDR3 is TGCGCCAGCAGCTCTACGGTAGCGGGGGCAGGAGAAAAACTGTTTTTT.

The table lists this clone with a count of one. The chain links TRBV4-1 to TRBJ2-6; D is ambiguous. Germline-derived CDR1 and CDR2 are MGHRA and YSYEKL. Trimming took 6 bases from V and 4 from J, leaving 7 bases between them. The CDR3 covers 13 residues. CDR3 protein: CASRGSGANVLTF. CDR3 DNA sequence: TGCGCCAGCAGGGGGTCGGGGGCCAACGTCCTGACTTTC.

The CDR3 loop reads CASSLDQETQYF. For the CDR3, the DNA is TGTGCCAGCAGCTTAGATCAGGAGACCCAGTACTTC. The gene calls are TRBV11-3 and TRBJ2-5; D remains unclear. Germline V gene lookup returns CDR1 SGHNT and CDR2 YENEEA. This CDR3 comprises 12 residues. Trimming removed 0 bases at V and 5 bases at J, with 4 bases between. The whole variable domain, filled in from reference TRBV11-3 and TRBJ2-5, reads EAGVVQSPRYKIIEKKQPVAFWCNPISGHNTLYWYLQNLGQGPELLIRYENEEAVDDSQLPKDRFSAERLKGVDSTLKIQPAELGDSAVYLCASSLDQETQYFGPGTRLLVL.

The rearrangement uses TRBV4-2 and TRBJ2-3, with D possibly called TRBD1 or TRBD2 (6 bases each). Between the trimmed V and J ends, which lost 4 bases and 6 bases, there was a span of 20 bases. CDR3 length: 16 residues. Germline lookup yields CDR1 LGHNA and CDR2 YNFKEQ. This chain's CDR3 is CASSPQGASGADTQYF. CDR3 sequence (DNA): TGTGCCAGCAGCCCCCAGGGAGCCTCGGGGGCGGATACGCAGTATTTT.

The chain combines TRBV10-3 with TRBJ2-2; no clear D. The CDR3 consists of 16 residues. Germline V lookup: CDR1 ENHRY, CDR2 SYGVKD. Trimming cost V 0 bases and J 0 bases, with 8 bases left between them. The CDR3 region has the DNA TGTGCCATCAGTGAGTCGGGGTTCGCGAACACCGGGGAGCTGTTTTTT. Encoded protein: CAISESGFANTGELFF.

This chain joins TRBV11-2 and TRBJ1-3; D uncertain. V was trimmed by 3 bases and J by 1 base, leaving 4 bases between them. The CDR3 extends over 13 amino acids. The germline V gene has CDR1 SGHAT and CDR2 FQNNGV. CDR3 residues: CASSFGSGNTIYF. In DNA, the CDR3 is TGTGCCAGCAGCTTCGGGTCTGGAAACACCATATATTTT.

The rearrangement links TRBV7-2 to TRBJ1-2; 9 bases line up with TRBD1. The V gene's germline CDR1 is SGHTA and CDR2 FQGNSA. The CDR3 runs 18 residues. The J segment lost 3 bases and the V segment lost 4 bases, leaving 15 bases of the junction unmatched. The chain's CDR3 is CASSSWTGAILRDYGYTF. The CDR3 coding sequence is TGTGCCAGCAGCTCCTGGACAGGGGCCATCCTAAGAGACTATGGCTACACCTTC.

The chain links TRBV10-3 to TRBJ1-2; unclear D gene. There are 14 residues in the CDR3. Germline assignment: CDR1 ENHRY and CDR2 SYGVKD. V lost 0 bases and J 4 bases, leaving 9 bases between the germline ends. CDR3 sequence reads: CAISESGGAYGYTF. DNA for the CDR3: TGTGCCATCAGTGAGTCGGGTGGAGCCTATGGCTACACCTTC.

In DNA form, the CDR3 reads TGTGCCAGCAGTGATGGCCGGGCTAATGAAAAACTGTTTTTT. Protein sequence: CASSDGRANEKLFF. V gene TRBV2 combines with J gene TRBJ1-4, with unresolved D. The CDR3 runs to 14 residues. In germline, CDR1 is SNHLY, CDR2 FYNNEI. Deletions cut 3 bases from V and 3 bases from J, with 8 bases between.

This sequence joins TRBV29-1 and TRBJ2-3, with D perhaps matching TRBD1 (6 bases). Trimming shortened V by 6 bases and J by 3 bases, and 16 bases separated the two germline ends. In germline, CDR1 is SQVTM, CDR2 ANQGSEA. This CDR3 spans 14 amino acids. CDR3 nucleotide sequence: TGCAGCGTAAACAGGGCCCTGGGGACAGATACGCAGTATTTT. Encoded protein: CSVNRALGTDTQYF.

V gene TRBV5-1 combines with J gene TRBJ2-7; TRBD1 agrees at 12 bases. Germline V gene lookup returns CDR1 SGHRS and CDR2 YFSETQ. The ends lost 2 bases at V and 5 bases at J; junction bases unmatched: 8. This CDR3 is 16 amino acids long. The CDR3 sequence is CASSFSGTGGPHEQYF. The CDR3 nucleotides are TGCGCCAGCAGCTTCTCCGGGACAGGGGGCCCTCACGAGCAGTACTTC.

V usage is TRBV4-1 and J usage is TRBJ2-2; weak D call: TRBD1 (6 bases). Germline loops: CDR1 MGHRA, CDR2 YSYEKL. The CDR3 runs 18 residues. The V end lost 0 bases, the J end lost 1 base, and 15 bases lay between the germline ends. This CDR3 is CASSQDRPGTRNTGELFF. In DNA form, the CDR3 reads TGCGCCAGCAGCCAAGATCGCCCCGGGACACGGAACACCGGGGAGCTGTTTTTT.